This TCR beta chain appears in the sequencing data of a study of cytomegalovirus exposure and HLA in healthy donors. The study, taken as a whole, reports: Among TCR beta chains of equal frequency, HLA-associated ones were more clonally expanded in a later analysis. A likely sequencing artifact accounted for one observed cluster of highly shared sequence variants. It was taken for granted in presence/absence analyses that sequencing depth across donors was roughly uniform.

The CDR3 is made up of 16 amino acids. Trimming pared 3 bases from V and 0 bases from J, leaving 15 bases between. CDR1 GTSNPN and CDR2 SVGIG come from the germline V gene (reference sequence). PCR used 60 Vbeta primers and 13 Jbeta primers. Only in-frame clones appear in the TCRdb table, and some are missing; sequencing was by immunoSEQ multiplex PCR. The table records more than 90,000 clones, approximately 70% of them present only once. With regard to this clone: Its antigen is as yet unknown.

Sample: PBMCs. The rearrangement links TRBV30 to TRBJ1-3; possibly TRBD1 for D (6 bases). The TCR originated in a man aged 45-65 years in good health and CMV-seronegative. CDR3 protein: CAWSLTGSTSGNTIYF. CDR3 sequence (DNA): TGTGCCTGGAGCCTCACAGGGTCAACCTCTGGAAACACCATATATTTT. Combining the CDR3 with reference TRBV30 and TRBJ1-3 gives the whole variable domain SQTIHQWPATLVQPVGSPLSLECTVEGTSNPNLYWYRQAAGRGLQLLFYSVGIGQISSEVPQNLSASRPQDRQFILSSKKLLLSDSGFYLCAWSLTGSTSGNTIYFGEGSWLTVV.